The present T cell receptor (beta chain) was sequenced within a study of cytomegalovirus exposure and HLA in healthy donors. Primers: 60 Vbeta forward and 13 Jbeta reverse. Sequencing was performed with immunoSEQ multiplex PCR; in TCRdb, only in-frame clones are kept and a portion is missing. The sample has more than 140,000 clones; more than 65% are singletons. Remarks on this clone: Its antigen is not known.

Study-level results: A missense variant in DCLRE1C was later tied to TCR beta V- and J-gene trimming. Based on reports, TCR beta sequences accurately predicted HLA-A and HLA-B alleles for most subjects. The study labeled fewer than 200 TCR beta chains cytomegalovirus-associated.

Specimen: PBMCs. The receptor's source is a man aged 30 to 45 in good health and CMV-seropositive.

The CDR3 DNA follows: TGTGCCAGCAGCTCCGGAACGACAGGGGGTTCAATCCACGAGCAGTACTTC. Amino acids: CASSSGTTGGSIHEQYF. This rearrangement joins TRBV11-3 to TRBJ2-7; 9 bases fit TRBD1. The length of the CDR3 is 17 residues. Looked up from germline, CDR1 is SGHNT and CDR2 is YENEEA. The V segment lost 4 bases and the J segment 5 bases; nucleotides outside the gene matches: 15.